Each of the 4 T cell receptor beta chains below was sequenced from the same sample in a study of cytomegalovirus exposure and HLA in healthy donors. Here immunoSEQ multiplex PCR was the method, and the copy in TCRdb shows in-frame clones only, minus some. The sample lists 100,000 to 150,000 clones, nearly 90% occurring once. Sequencing was performed on PBMCs. The receptors here all came from a young woman in good health and CMV-seronegative.

This clone showed up just once. This sequence joins TRBV2 and TRBJ2-1; the match to TRBD2 covers 12 bases. The junction had 2 bases not matched to a gene; V was cut back by 2 bases and J by 6 bases. The V gene's germline CDR1 is SNHLY and CDR2 FYNNEI. The CDR3 contains 15 residues. The CDR3 is CASSELAGGINEQFF. The DNA for the CDR3 is TGTGCCAGCAGTGAACTAGCGGGAGGGATCAATGAGCAGTTCTTC.

A remark on this clone: In the same sample, other DNA sequences code for this CDR3. The rearrangement joins TRBV19 to TRBJ1-1, with 8 bases fitting TRBD1. The CDR3 length is 15 residues. Germline CDR1 reads LNHDA; CDR2 reads SQIVND (reference sequence). Trimming removed 4 bases from V and 1 base from J; junction bases left unmatched: 5. CDR3 residues: CASSTQGAGNTEAFF. DNA for the CDR3: TGTGCCAGTAGTACCCAGGGGGCTGGGAACACTGAAGCTTTCTTT.

The chain uses TRBV6-5 and TRBJ2-1, with a weak D call TRBD1 (6 bases). The CDR3 contains 12 residues. Trimming left V 6 bases short and J 6 bases short, with 9 bases between. Germline V gene lookup returns CDR1 MNHEY and CDR2 SVGAGI. The CDR3 nucleotides read TGTGCCAGCAGAACAGGGACCAATGAGCAGTTCTTC. Its protein is CASRTGTNEQFF.

The sample holds a few counts of this clone. This chain uses TRBV7-9 with TRBJ1-2; D unclear. CDR1 and CDR2 from the germline V gene are SEHNR and FQNEAQ (reference sequence). CDR3 length: 14 residues. The germline V and J ends were trimmed by 5 bases and 7 bases, with 17 bases remaining between them. In DNA, the CDR3 is TGTGCCAGCAGCCCCCCGACTGTAAGTCGTGGCTACACCTTC. It specifies CASSPPTVSRGYTF.